This is a list of T cell receptor beta chains from one sample in a study of CD8 T cells in ankylosing spondylitis. TCRdb redid the calling of the 5' RACE reads with MiXCR, one entry per CDR3 protein. There are 450,000 or so distinct CDR3 sequences in the sample; 20% to 30% occur only once, and 0.89% lies in the top ten. Sequences were obtained from blood, either unsorted or a sorted T cell fraction (not recorded which). The receptor set was obtained from a male donor with ankylosing spondylitis. The CDR3 runs from the conserved cysteine through the conserved F or W. Each record gives: V gene, clone size, D gene, J gene, CDR3 DNA, CDR3 protein. D genes are given only for firm matches. Size tells how often a clone was seen (once, few, many) or the class of an expanded clone, and some rows leave it out.

TRBV28	few	TRBD1	TRBJ1-2	TGTGCCAGTAGGACAGGGGGATATGGCTACACCTTC	CASRTGGYGYTF
TRBV2	NA	NA	TRBJ2-3	TGTGCCAGCAGTCAACTTACGGGGACAGATACGCAGTATTTT	CASSQLTGTDTQYF
TRBV7-2	NA	NA	TRBJ1-4	TGTGCCAGCAGCTCGATGGAGGAAAAACTGTTTTTT	CASSSMEEKLFF
TRBV7-2	many	NA	TRBJ2-5	TGTGCCAGCAGCTTAGTGGGGACAGAGACCCAGTACTTC	CASSLVGTETQYF
TRBV6-2/TRBV6-3	NA	TRBD2	TRBJ2-5	TGTGCCAGCAGTTACTCCTTAGCGGGAGGCAAAGAGACCCAGTACTTC	CASSYSLAGGKETQYF
TRBV11-2	NA	NA	TRBJ1-2	TGTGCCAGCAGCCTACATACGGGGAACTATGGCTACACCTTC	CASSLHTGNYGYTF
TRBV29-1	NA	NA	TRBJ2-4	TGCAGCGCCCATCTTGGAAACAATCAGTACTTC	CSAHLGNNQYF
TRBV12-3/TRBV12-4	NA	NA	TRBJ2-6	TGTGCCAGCAGTCGCAGGGGGGCTGGGGCCAACGTCCTGACTTTC	CASSRRGAGANVLTF
TRBV7-9	NA	NA	TRBJ2-3	TGTGCCAGCAGCCGTCATAACAGGGCGAGTGGTACAGATACGCAGTATTTT	CASSRHNRASGTDTQYF
TRBV20-1	NA	NA	TRBJ1-4	TGCAGTGCTGCCCGCTTGAATGAAAAACTGTTTTTT	CSAARLNEKLFF
TRBV12-3/TRBV12-4	many	TRBD1	TRBJ2-2	TGTGCCAGCAGTTGGCAGGGACAGGACGGGGAGCTGTTTTTT	CASSWQGQDGELFF
TRBV15	NA	NA	TRBJ1-1	TGTGCCACCAGGGGGGGGGCAGATCTAAACACTGAAGCTTTCTTT	CATRGGADLNTEAFF
TRBV27	NA	NA	TRBJ2-3	TGTGCCAGCAGTTTATCAGGGGAGGATACGCAGTATTTT	CASSLSGEDTQYF
TRBV12-3/TRBV12-4	few	NA	TRBJ1-5	TGTGCCAGCAGTTTAAGCAGGGGATATCAGCCCCAGCATTTT	CASSLSRGYQPQHF
TRBV3-1	NA	NA	TRBJ2-7	TGTGCCAGCAGCCATCTGCAGGACGAGCAGTACTTC	CASSHLQDEQYF
TRBV15	few	NA	TRBJ2-3	TGTGCCACCAGCAGAGAGCCGGGGGCGTTGACAGATACGCAGTATTTT	CATSREPGALTDTQYF
TRBV20-1	NA	NA	TRBJ1-2	TGCAGTGCTAGTCGGTGGCAGGCCTCGGGTGGCTACACCTTC	CSASRWQASGGYTF
TRBV5-1	NA	NA	TRBJ1-2	TGCGCCAGCAGCTTGGAGACTCAGGGGTATGGCTACACCTTC	CASSLETQGYGYTF
TRBV20-1	few	TRBD2	TRBJ2-3	TGCAGTGTTACCCCACTGACTAGCGGGACCGCAGATACGCAGTATTTT	CSVTPLTSGTADTQYF
TRBV20-1	NA	NA	TRBJ2-7	TGCAGTGCTAACAGGTGGGGGCTCTACTACGAGCAGTACTTC	CSANRWGLYYEQYF
TRBV25-1	NA	TRBD2	TRBJ2-1	TGTGCCACCTCGGGAGCGGGAGAGAATAGAGGGAATGAGCAGTTCTTC	CATSGAGENRGNEQFF
TRBV7-2	few	NA	TRBJ1-4	TGTGCCAGCAGCTTGCACCCAGTGGGTAGTTCCGAAAAACTGTTTTTT	CASSLHPVGSSEKLFF
TRBV6-1	NA	NA	TRBJ1-5	TGTGCCAGCAGTATGCTTTGGACAGAAGTTAGCAATCAGCCCCAGCATTTT	CASSMLWTEVSNQPQHF
TRBV25-1	NA	TRBD1	TRBJ2-7	TGTGCCAGCAGAATGACAGGGGGGTACGAGCAGTACTTC	CASRMTGGYEQYF
TRBV7-8	few	TRBD2	TRBJ2-1	TGTGCCAGCAGCTTAGCGGGACTAGCGGAGGGGAATGAGCAGTTCTTC	CASSLAGLAEGNEQFF
TRBV19	few	NA	TRBJ2-1	TGTGCCAGTAGTATAGAGCCGGGAATCTCCTACAATGAGCAGTTCTTC	CASSIEPGISYNEQFF
TRBV7-2	NA	TRBD1	TRBJ2-1	TGTGCCAGCAGCCTCCTCGGACAGGGGAAGTATGAGCAGTTCTTC	CASSLLGQGKYEQFF
TRBV12-3/TRBV12-4	NA	TRBD1	TRBJ2-5	TGTGCCAGCAGCCCCGCCGGGACAGGGTCCAAAGAGACCCAGTACTTC	CASSPAGTGSKETQYF
TRBV20-1	NA	NA	TRBJ2-1	TGCAGTGCTAGAGCCGCACCCCGGGGGCTACTCCGCGATGAGCAGTTCTTC	CSARAAPRGLLRDEQFF
TRBV14	NA	NA	TRBJ2-1	TGTGCCAGCAGCCGACTCGGATCGGGATCCTACAATGAGCAGTTCTTC	CASSRLGSGSYNEQFF
TRBV20-1	NA	NA	TRBJ1-5	TGCAGTGCCCCCCCGGGTTACAATCAGCCCCAGCATTTT	CSAPPGYNQPQHF
TRBV21-1	few	NA	TRBJ2-7	TGTGCCAGCAGGTACCTAGCGGGCGCCTACGAGCAGTACTTC	CASRYLAGAYEQYF
TRBV5-1	NA	TRBD2	TRBJ2-1	TGCGCCAGCAGCCCGGGACTAGCGTCCTACAATGAGCAGTTCTTC	CASSPGLASYNEQFF
TRBV30	NA	TRBD2	TRBJ2-1	TGTGCCCGCACGGGGGGACTAGGAGGAGAGGAGCAGTTCTTC	CARTGGLGGEEQFF
TRBV29-1	NA	TRBD1	TRBJ2-1	TGCAGCGTGGAGGGACAGGGGGGTTACAATGAGCAGTTCTTC	CSVEGQGGYNEQFF
TRBV11-3	few	TRBD1	TRBJ1-2	TGTGCCAGCAGCTTAGAGACCGGGACAGGGGGCGTCTATGGCTACACCTTC	CASSLETGTGGVYGYTF
TRBV20-1	NA	NA	TRBJ2-5	TGCAGTGCTAGAAGGGGGGCGGCCACCCCAGAGACCCAGTACTTC	CSARRGAATPETQYF
TRBV29-1	few	TRBD2	TRBJ2-1	TGCAGCGTTGCCGCCATGACTAGCGGGGACGACAATGAGCAGTTCTTC	CSVAAMTSGDDNEQFF
TRBV19	NA	TRBD1	TRBJ2-1	TGTGCCAGTATGGGACAGGGGACTAGATTTCCTATCTTC	CASMGQGTRFPIF
TRBV20-1	NA	NA	TRBJ2-5	TGCAGTGCTAGCTCCTCCGGGTCCCAGAGTGTTCAAGAGACCCAGTACTTC	CSASSSGSQSVQETQYF
TRBV5-5	NA	NA	TRBJ2-5	TGTGCCAGCAGCCCTGGAGGGGGTCAACAAGAGACCCAGTACTTC	CASSPGGGQQETQYF
TRBV5-1	few	NA	TRBJ2-2	TGCGCCAGCGGCCCGGGACACGGTTACACCGGGGAGCTGTTTTTT	CASGPGHGYTGELFF
TRBV29-1	few	NA	TRBJ1-4	TGCAGCGTTGAAACTCAGATTAATGAAAAACTGTTTTTT	CSVETQINEKLFF
TRBV3-1	NA	NA	TRBJ2-5	TGTGCCAGCAGCCAAGCACGGGGGAGAGGAGAGACCCAGTACTTC	CASSQARGRGETQYF
TRBV3-1	NA	NA	TRBJ1-1	TGTGCCAGCACCAGGGCAGGGAACACTGAAGCTTTCTTT	CASTRAGNTEAFF
TRBV3-1	few	TRBD2	TRBJ2-1	TGTGCCAGCAGCCAAGAGTTTACTAGCGGGAGGAATGAGCAGTTCTTC	CASSQEFTSGRNEQFF
TRBV20-1	NA	NA	TRBJ2-1	TGCAGTGCTAGACTGGGGCTTGGCTACAATGAGCAGTTCTTC	CSARLGLGYNEQFF
TRBV6-5	NA	NA	TRBJ2-2	TGTGCCAGCAGTTTAGGTATGGACATGCCGAACACCGGGGAGCTGTTTTTT	CASSLGMDMPNTGELFF
TRBV5-1	few	TRBD1	TRBJ1-1	TGCGCCAGCAGCCTCCAGACAGGGAGCACTGAAGCTTTCTTT	CASSLQTGSTEAFF
TRBV3-1	NA	NA	TRBJ1-1	TGTGCCAGCAGCCAAGATTGGGGGGGTACGAACACTGAAGCTTTCTTT	CASSQDWGGTNTEAFF
TRBV18	few	TRBD1	TRBJ1-5	TGTGCCAGCTCACTCTTCGACAGGGCAGGGAATCAGCCCCAGCATTTT	CASSLFDRAGNQPQHF
TRBV27	few	NA	TRBJ2-3	TGTGCCAGCAGTCCCTATGGGTCAACGCAGTATTTT	CASSPYGSTQYF
TRBV5-1	few	NA	TRBJ2-5	TGCGCCAGCAGCCACGGGACTGGAGAAGAGACCCAGTACTTC	CASSHGTGEETQYF
TRBV12-3/TRBV12-4	NA	NA	TRBJ2-3	TGTGCCAGCAGTTTAGCGGTCTTAGCGGCCTTGAGCACAGATACGCAGTATTTT	CASSLAVLAALSTDTQYF
TRBV7-9	NA	TRBD2	TRBJ2-3	TGTGCCAGCAGCCCCCTCGCTAGCGGGAGGGTGTCAGATACGCAGTATTTT	CASSPLASGRVSDTQYF
TRBV20-1	NA	NA	TRBJ2-7	TGCAGTGCTATCCAGGGGGGGAGCTCCTACGAGCAGTACTTC	CSAIQGGSSYEQYF
TRBV20-1	NA	TRBD2	TRBJ2-1	TGCAGTGCTAGCGGGAGGGCGGACAATGAGCAGTTCTTC	CSASGRADNEQFF
TRBV24-1	NA	NA	TRBJ2-3	TGTGCCACCAGTGAGCCGACAGGACCTAGCACAGATACGCAGTATTTT	CATSEPTGPSTDTQYF
TRBV30	few	NA	TRBJ1-2	TGTGCCTGGAGCTTACTTCTTAGCTATGGCTACACCTTC	CAWSLLLSYGYTF
TRBV10-3	NA	NA	TRBJ2-3	TGTGCCATCAGTGATCTCTCCCAGGGCCCTCGCACAGATACGCAGTATTTT	CAISDLSQGPRTDTQYF